Listed here are 9 T cell receptor beta chains from one sample, sequenced in a study of T cell repertoires in ileal Crohn's disease. Assay used: immunoSEQ multiplex PCR; TCRdb lists only in-frame clones, some missing. The sample lists 4,000 to 6,000 clones, around 73% occurring once. Source material: ileal tissue. These TCRs come from an adult with Crohn's disease.

The chain joins TRBV10-3 to TRBJ2-3; D is possibly TRBD2 (5 bases). The CDR3 is made up of 15 amino acids. The germline V gene has CDR1 ENHRY and CDR2 SYGVKD. The V end was cut by 2 bases, the J end by 2 bases, with 11 bases between. CDR3 residues: CAISEPRTSTDTQYF. The CDR3 DNA reads as TGTGCCATCAGTGAGCCCCGGACTTCCACAGATACGCAGTATTTT.

The chain links TRBV9 to TRBJ2-2; TRBD1 might be the D (5 bases). The ends were cut back, 0 bases at V and 2 bases at J, with 8 bases in the middle. CDR1 and CDR2 from the germline V gene are SGDLS and YYNGEE. This CDR3 region has 15 residues. This chain's CDR3 is CASSVGQTNTGELFF. The CDR3 region has the DNA TGTGCCAGCAGCGTAGGACAGACAAACACCGGGGAGCTGTTTTTT.

This clone was counted a single time. The gene calls are TRBV6-1 and TRBJ2-5; D perhaps matches TRBD1 (5 bases). CDR1 is MNHNS and CDR2 is SASEGT in the germline V gene. V shed 3 bases and J shed 4 bases, with 9 bases lying between them. The CDR3 covers 13 residues. For the CDR3, the DNA is TGTGCCAGCAGTGAGGGGCAGGCAGAGACCCAGTACTTC. Protein product: CASSEGQAETQYF.

The gene calls are TRBV9 and TRBJ2-1; D is possibly TRBD1 (6 bases). V lost 0 bases and J lost 2, with 15 bases in between. This CDR3 is built from 17 residues. From germline, CDR1 is SGDLS and CDR2 YYNGEE. The CDR3, as DNA: TGTGCCAGCAGCGTAGGGCTCGAGGGGGTACCCTACAATGAGCAGTTCTTC. Its translation is CASSVGLEGVPYNEQFF.

This rearrangement joins TRBV5-5 to TRBJ1-2, with TRBD1 as a possible D gene (5 bases). CDR1 is SGHKS, CDR2 YYEKEE, per germline (reference sequence). V was pared by 5 bases and J by 2 bases, with 16 bases between. CDR3 length: 15 residues. DNA for the CDR3: TGTGCCAGCAGTTTCTCCGGGACTTCAAACTATGGCTACACCTTC. It codes for CASSFSGTSNYGYTF.

J is TRBJ1-5 and V is TRBV10-1; 7 positions agree with TRBD1. The CDR3 totals 16 residues. The V segment lost 5 bases and the J segment 5 bases; nucleotides outside the gene matches: 12. CDR1 is WNHNN, CDR2 SYGVQD, per germline (reference sequence). The CDR3 spells CASSPRDSKKYQPQHF. CDR3 bases: TGCGCCAGCAGTCCAAGGGACAGTAAGAAGTATCAGCCCCAGCATTTT.

The chain joins TRBV6-5 to TRBJ1-2; no definite D call. Germline loops: CDR1 MNHEY, CDR2 SVGAGI. The CDR3 spans 11 residues. Between the trimmed V and J ends, which lost 5 bases and 4 bases, there was a span of 5 bases. CDR3 DNA: TGTGCCAGCAGTCCGGGCTATGGCTACACCTTC. Protein product: CASSPGYGYTF.

The chain employs TRBV5-8 and TRBJ1-1, with TRBD1 as a possible D gene (5 bases). CDR1 is SGHTS and CDR2 is YDEGEE in the germline V gene. The ends were cut back, 10 bases at V and 4 bases at J, with 17 bases in the middle. The CDR3 totals 13 residues. CDR3 loop: CASKRGLGTEAFF. CDR3 DNA sequence: TGTGCCTCAAAGAGGGGACTCGGCACTGAAGCTTTCTTT.

The count of this clone is one. This chain links TRBV7-7 with TRBJ2-1, with 12 bases fitting TRBD1. CDR1 is SSHAT and CDR2 is FNYEAQ in the germline V gene (reference sequence). The CDR3 extends over 13 amino acids. After removal of 11 bases from V and 6 bases from J, the junction contained 5 bases not matched to a gene. CDR3 DNA sequence: TGTGCCTGCGGGGACAGGGGGCCCAATGAGCAGTTCTTC. Protein: CACGDRGPNEQFF.